This TCR beta chain was identified during a study of a mutant IDH1 vaccine in newly diagnosed glioma. For the study at large: Patients were started on vaccination 4-6 weeks after radiotherapy alone, or with temozolomide cycles.

V lost 3 bases and J lost 0, with 10 bases in between. CDR1 is LGHNA, CDR2 YSLEER, per germline. CDR3 length: 15 residues. The time point was: week 35, safety follow-up. Vaccine doses each comprised 300 ug of mutant IDH1 20-mer peptide, with topical imiquimod. The study gave patients eight vaccinations in weeks 1, 3, 5, 7, 11, 15, 19, 23. In every donor, the tumor was a new WHO grade 3 or 4 IDH1-mutant, ATRX-lost astrocytoma. Findings and caveats of the study: Among patients, about 94% showed immune responses induced by the vaccine.

This clone was seen once. Its antigen is not identified. TCRdb's copy holds only in-frame clones and misses some; the assay was immunoSEQ multiplex PCR. The table lists some 58,000 clones, roughly four fifths of them singletons. This clonotype was obtained from a man aged 40-55 years with glioma. The rearrangement uses TRBV4-3 and TRBJ2-3; D is perhaps TRBD2 (6 bases). Sample: PBMCs, taken from a glioma patient whose treatment included an IDH1 peptide vaccine. Here the CDR3 reads CASSQAGTSTDTQYF. CDR3 sequence (DNA): TGCGCCAGCAGCCAGGCGGGGACCAGCACAGATACGCAGTATTTT.